This TCR beta chain originates from a study of CD8 T cells in Susac syndrome. Study results and limitations: The study recognized that its TCR sequencing and HLA analysis covered a relatively small number of individuals.

The multiple sclerosis controls consisted of treatment-naive patients with relapsing-remitting disease, either stable or active. An amount of RNA that ranged from roughly 0.45 to 1 ug was reverse transcribed with random hexamers. TCRdb reprocessed the immunoSEQ multiplex PCR reads with MiXCR, giving one entry per CDR3 protein. The table lists approximately 80,000 distinct CDR3 sequences, about 91% of them singletons. This CDR3 is 16 amino acids long. Trimming removed 4 bases from V and 5 bases from J, with 21 bases in between. Germline V gene lookup returns CDR1 SGDLS and CDR2 YYNGEE. With regard to this clonotype: What it recognizes is unknown.

The chain joins TRBV9 to TRBJ2-5; D assignment may be TRBD1 or TRBD2 (6 bases each). The source of this sequence is a human donor with multiple sclerosis. The sequenced sample consisted of CD8+ T cells from PBMCs. The CDR3 DNA reads as TGTGCCAGCAGCCCCTTCGTGGGGGGCGTTTTGGAGACCCAGTACTTC. It is translated as CASSPFVGGVLETQYF.